This T cell receptor (beta chain) was obtained from a study of neoadjuvant anti-PD-1 for oral cavity cancer. There are 14 residues in the CDR3. The germline V gene encodes CDR1 SGHNT and CDR2 YYREEE (reference sequence). Trimming cost V 6 bases and J 0 bases; bases outside gene matches: 3. Most PBMC samples had approximately 500 ng input DNA in six replicates. Assay used: immunoSEQ multiplex PCR; TCRdb lists only in-frame clones, some missing. The data contain over 11,000 clones, 60% to 85% of them singletons. Time point defined: after neoadjuvant nivolumab, at surgical resection. This clone came up once.

The sequence came from a person aged 40 to 85 with oral cavity squamous cell carcinoma. The sample in question was PBMCs, obtained after nivolumab (anti-PD-1) treatment. The gene calls are TRBV5-4 and TRBJ2-1; 7 bases line up with TRBD2. CDR3 amino acids: CASNREGSYNEQFF. The CDR3 DNA reads as TGTGCCAGCAATAGGGAGGGCTCCTACAATGAGCAGTTCTTC.